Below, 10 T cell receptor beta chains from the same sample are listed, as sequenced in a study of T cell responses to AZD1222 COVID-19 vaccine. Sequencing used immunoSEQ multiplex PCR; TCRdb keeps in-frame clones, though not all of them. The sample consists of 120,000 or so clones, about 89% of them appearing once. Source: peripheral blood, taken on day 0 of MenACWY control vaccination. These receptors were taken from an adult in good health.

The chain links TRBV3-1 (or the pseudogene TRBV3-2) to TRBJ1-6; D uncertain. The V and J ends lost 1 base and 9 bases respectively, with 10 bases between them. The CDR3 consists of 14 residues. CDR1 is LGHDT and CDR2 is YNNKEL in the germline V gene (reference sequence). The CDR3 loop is CASSQGPHGSPLHF. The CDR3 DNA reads TGTGCCAGCAGCCAAGGGCCTCATGGTTCACCCCTCCACTTT.

In DNA form, the CDR3 reads TGTGCCAGCAGCTTCCGGGCGGGATCCTACGAGCAGTACTTC. Residues: CASSFRAGSYEQYF. The chain is built from TRBV11-3 and TRBJ2-7; perhaps TRBD2 as D (6 bases). Germline CDR1 reads SGHNT; CDR2 reads YENEEA. Trimming removed 3 bases from V and 1 base from J, with 10 bases in between. The CDR3 is 14 residues long. Combining the CDR3 with reference TRBV11-3 and TRBJ2-7 gives the whole variable domain EAGVVQSPRYKIIEKKQPVAFWCNPISGHNTLYWYLQNLGQGPELLIRYENEEAVDDSQLPKDRFSAERLKGVDSTLKIQPAELGDSAVYLCASSFRAGSYEQYFGPGTRLTVT.

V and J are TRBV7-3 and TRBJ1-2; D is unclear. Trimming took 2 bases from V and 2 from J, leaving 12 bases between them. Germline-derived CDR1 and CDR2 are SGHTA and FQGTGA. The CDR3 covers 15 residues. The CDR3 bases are TGTGCCAGCAGCTTATCGGCAAAGAACAACTATGGCTACACCTTC. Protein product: CASSLSAKNNYGYTF.

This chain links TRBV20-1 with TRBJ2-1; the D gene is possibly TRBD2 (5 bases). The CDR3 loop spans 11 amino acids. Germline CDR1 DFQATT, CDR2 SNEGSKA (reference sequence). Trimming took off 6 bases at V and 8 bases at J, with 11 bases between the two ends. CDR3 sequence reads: CSAVRRDEQFF. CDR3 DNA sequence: TGCAGTGCCGTAAGGCGGGATGAGCAGTTCTTC.

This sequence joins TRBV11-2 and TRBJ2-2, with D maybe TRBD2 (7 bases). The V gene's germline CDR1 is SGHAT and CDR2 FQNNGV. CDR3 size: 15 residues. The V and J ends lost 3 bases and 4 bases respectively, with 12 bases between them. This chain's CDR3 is CASSFTGRVTGELFF. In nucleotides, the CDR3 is TGTGCCAGCAGCTTCACAGGGAGGGTCACCGGGGAGCTGTTTTTT.

In nucleotides, the CDR3 is TGCGCCAGCAGAGCCCGAACAGGGTCGAGTGAAGCTTTCTTT. Translated, it gives CASRARTGSSEAFF. This chain joins TRBV10-1 and TRBJ1-1, with D tentatively TRBD1 (6 bases). CDR1 and CDR2 (germline): WNHNN, SYGVQD (reference sequence). Between the trimmed V and J ends, which lost 6 bases and 7 bases, there was a span of 18 bases. This CDR3 region has 14 residues.

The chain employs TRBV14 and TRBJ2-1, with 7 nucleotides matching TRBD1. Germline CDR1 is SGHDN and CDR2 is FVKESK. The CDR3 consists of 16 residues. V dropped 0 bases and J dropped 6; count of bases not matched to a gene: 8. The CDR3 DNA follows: TGTGCCAGCAGCCAAGATCCCCGACAGGGAGTCAATGAGCAGTTCTTC. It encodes CASSQDPRQGVNEQFF. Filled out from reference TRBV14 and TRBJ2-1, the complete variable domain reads EAGVTQFPSHSVIEKGQTVTLRCDPISGHDNLYWYRRVMGKEIKFLLHFVKESKQDESGMPNNRFLAERTGGTYSTLKVQPAELEDSGVYFCASSQDPRQGVNEQFFGPGTRLTVL.

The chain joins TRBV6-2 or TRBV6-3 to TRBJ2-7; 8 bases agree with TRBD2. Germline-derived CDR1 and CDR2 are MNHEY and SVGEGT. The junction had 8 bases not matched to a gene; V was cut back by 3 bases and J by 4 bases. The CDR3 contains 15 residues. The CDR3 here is CASSYGRAGEYEQYF. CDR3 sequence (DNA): TGTGCCAGCAGTTATGGTCGAGCGGGAGAGTACGAGCAGTACTTC.

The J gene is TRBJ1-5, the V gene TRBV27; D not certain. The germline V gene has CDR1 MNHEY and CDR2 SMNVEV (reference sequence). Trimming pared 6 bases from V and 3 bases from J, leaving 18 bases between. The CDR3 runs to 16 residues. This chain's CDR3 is CASSPRLTDFNQPQHF. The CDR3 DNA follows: TGTGCCAGCAGCCCTAGATTAACAGATTTCAATCAGCCCCAGCATTTT.

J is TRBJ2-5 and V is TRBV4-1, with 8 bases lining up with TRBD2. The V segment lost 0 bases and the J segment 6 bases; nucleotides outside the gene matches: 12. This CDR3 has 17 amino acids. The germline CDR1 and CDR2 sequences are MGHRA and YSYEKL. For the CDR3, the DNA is TGCGCCAGCAGCCAAGAATCGAGCGGGAGCTGGGAGCAGACCCAGTACTTC. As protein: CASSQESSGSWEQTQYF.